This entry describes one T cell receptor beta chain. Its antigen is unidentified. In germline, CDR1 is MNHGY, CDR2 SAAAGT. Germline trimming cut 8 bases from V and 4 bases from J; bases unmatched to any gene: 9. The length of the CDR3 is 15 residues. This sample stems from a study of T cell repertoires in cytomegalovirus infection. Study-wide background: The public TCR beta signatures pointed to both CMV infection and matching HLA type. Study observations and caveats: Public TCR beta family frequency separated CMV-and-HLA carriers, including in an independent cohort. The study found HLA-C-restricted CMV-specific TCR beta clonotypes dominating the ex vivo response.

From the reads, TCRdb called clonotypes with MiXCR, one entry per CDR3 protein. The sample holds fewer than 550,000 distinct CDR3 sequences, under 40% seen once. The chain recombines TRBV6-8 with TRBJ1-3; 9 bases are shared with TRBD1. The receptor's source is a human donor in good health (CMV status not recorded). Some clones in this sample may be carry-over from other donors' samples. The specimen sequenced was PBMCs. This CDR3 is CASFGQGRTGNTIYF. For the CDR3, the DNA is TGTGCCAGCTTCGGACAGGGGCGGACGGGAAACACCATATATTTT.